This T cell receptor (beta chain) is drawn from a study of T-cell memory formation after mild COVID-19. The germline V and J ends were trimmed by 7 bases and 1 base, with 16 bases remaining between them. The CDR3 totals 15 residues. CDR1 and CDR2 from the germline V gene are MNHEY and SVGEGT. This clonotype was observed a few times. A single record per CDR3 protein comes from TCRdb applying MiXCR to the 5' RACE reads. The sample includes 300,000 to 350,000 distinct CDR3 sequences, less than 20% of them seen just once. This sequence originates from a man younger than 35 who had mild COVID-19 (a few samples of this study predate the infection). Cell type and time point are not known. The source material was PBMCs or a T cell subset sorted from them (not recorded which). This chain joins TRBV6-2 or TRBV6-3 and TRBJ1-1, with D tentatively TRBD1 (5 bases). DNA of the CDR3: TGTGCCAGCAACACGGGGGGGTACCGGAACACTGAAGCTTTCTTT. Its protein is CASNTGGYRNTEAFF.